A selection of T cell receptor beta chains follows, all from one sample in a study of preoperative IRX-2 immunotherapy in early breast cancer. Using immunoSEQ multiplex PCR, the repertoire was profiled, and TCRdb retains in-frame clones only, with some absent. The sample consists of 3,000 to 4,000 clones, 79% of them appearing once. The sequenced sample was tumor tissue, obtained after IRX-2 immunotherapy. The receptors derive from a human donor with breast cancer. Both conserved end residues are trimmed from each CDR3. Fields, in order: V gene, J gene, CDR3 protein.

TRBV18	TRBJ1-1	ASSPGQGRDTEAF
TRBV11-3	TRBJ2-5	ASSGRGTEETQY
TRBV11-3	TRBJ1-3	ASSLDSTGNTIY
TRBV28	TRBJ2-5	ASSRSGRETQY
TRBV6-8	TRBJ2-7	ATRTFWDSTYEQY
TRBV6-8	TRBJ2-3	ASNQLAGGIGVGTDTQY
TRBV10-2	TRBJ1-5	ASSPGGQGQPQH
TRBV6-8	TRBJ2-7	ASSPPPTGENYEQY
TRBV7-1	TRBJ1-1	ASSLGSYTEAF
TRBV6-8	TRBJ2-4	ASSTGQGLGNIQY
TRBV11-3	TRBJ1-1	ASSWAEGAAEAF
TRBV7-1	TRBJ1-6	ASSLGTGGSSPLH
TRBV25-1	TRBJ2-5	ASSPLQETQY
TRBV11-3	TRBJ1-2	ASSFPPEGLGYT
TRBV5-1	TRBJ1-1	ASSLAEGGTEAF
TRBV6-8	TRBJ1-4	ASSYTREEKLF
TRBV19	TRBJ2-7	ASSRDRTYEQY
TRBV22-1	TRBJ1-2	ASSENRDYGYT
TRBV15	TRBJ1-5	ASSFQGIDQPQH
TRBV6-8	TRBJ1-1	AITPGQLNTEAF
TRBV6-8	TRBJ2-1	AINCRDSAYNEQF
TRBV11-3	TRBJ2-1	ASSQAGGSYNEQF
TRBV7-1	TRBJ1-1	ASSFTVGTEAF
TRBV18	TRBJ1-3	ASSPGTGGSGNTIY
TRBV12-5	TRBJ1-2	ASALSRDTGYT
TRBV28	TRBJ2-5	ASSLYGETQY
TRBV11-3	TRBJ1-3	ASSFPGEAGNTIY
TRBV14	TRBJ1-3	ASSQVHRTRGNTIY
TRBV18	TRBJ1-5	ASSLTEESNQPQH